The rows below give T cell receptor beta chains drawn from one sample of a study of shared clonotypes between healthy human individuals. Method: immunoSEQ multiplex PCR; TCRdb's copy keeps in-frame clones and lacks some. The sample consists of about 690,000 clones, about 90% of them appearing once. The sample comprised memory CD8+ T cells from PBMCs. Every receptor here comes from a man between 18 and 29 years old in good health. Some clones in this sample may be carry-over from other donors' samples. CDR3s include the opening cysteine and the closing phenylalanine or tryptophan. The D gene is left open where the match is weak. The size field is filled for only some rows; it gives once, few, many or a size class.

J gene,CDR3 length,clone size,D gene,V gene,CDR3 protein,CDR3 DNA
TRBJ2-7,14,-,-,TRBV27,CASMLLARRGEQYF,TGTGCCAGCATGTTACTAGCCCGAAGGGGGGAGCAGTACTTC
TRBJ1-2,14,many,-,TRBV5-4,CASSLGTSTYGYTF,TGTGCCAGCAGCTTGGGGACATCTACCTATGGCTACACCTTC
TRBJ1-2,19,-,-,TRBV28,CASSHPDPQLQQGRHGYTF,TGTGCCAGCAGCCATCCCGACCCACAACTGCAGCAGGGGCGTCATGGCTACACCTTC
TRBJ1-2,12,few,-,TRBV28,CATLYLSHGYTF,TGTGCCACCCTATACTTATCACACGGCTACACCTTC
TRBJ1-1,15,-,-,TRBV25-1,CASSKDGPMNTEAFF,TGTGCCAGCAGTAAGGACGGACCCATGAACACTGAAGCTTTCTTT
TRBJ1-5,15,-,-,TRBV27,CASSPYRKEDQPQHF,TGTGCCAGCAGTCCCTACAGGAAGGAGGATCAGCCCCAGCATTTT
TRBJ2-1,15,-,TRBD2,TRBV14,CASSQGLAVINEQFF,TGTGCCAGCAGCCAAGGACTAGCGGTCATCAATGAGCAGTTCTTC
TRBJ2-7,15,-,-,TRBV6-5,CASTISSTSNYEQYF,TGTGCCAGCACCATCTCCTCTACTAGTAACTACGAGCAGTACTTC
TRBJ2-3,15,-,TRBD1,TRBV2,CAILRQGARTDTQYF,TGTGCCATTCTGAGACAGGGGGCTAGGACAGATACGCAGTATTTT
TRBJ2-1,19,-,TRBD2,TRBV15,CATSSQGGSGSLKGNEQFF,TGTGCCACCAGCTCCCAAGGCGGTAGCGGGAGTTTAAAAGGTAATGAGCAGTTCTTC
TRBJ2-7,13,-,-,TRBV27,CASSFQLTYEQYF,TGTGCCAGCAGTTTCCAGCTGACCTACGAGCAGTACTTC
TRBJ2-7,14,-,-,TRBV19,CASSPRTAPYEQYF,TGTGCCAGTAGCCCGCGGACAGCACCCTACGAGCAGTACTTC
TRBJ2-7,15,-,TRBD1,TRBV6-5,CASSWPGQGIYEQYF,TGTGCCAGCAGCTGGCCGGGACAGGGGATCTACGAGCAGTACTTC
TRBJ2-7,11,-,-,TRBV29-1,CSAWGSYEQYF,TGCAGCGCGTGGGGTTCCTACGAGCAGTACTTC
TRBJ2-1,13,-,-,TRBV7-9,CASSLDRGNEQFF,TGTGCCAGCAGCTTGGATAGGGGCAATGAGCAGTTCTTC
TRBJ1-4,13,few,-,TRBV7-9,CASSFTGNEKLFF,TGTGCCAGCAGCTTTACAGGGAATGAAAAACTGTTTTTT
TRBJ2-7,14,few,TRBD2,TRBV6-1,CASSLSGRSYEQYF,TGTGCCAGCAGCCTTAGCGGGAGGAGCTACGAGCAGTACTTC
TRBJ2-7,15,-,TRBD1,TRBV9,CASSVETGDFFEQYF,TGTGCCAGCAGCGTAGAGACAGGGGATTTTTTCGAGCAGTACTTC
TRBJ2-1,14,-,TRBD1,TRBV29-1,CSVEVRQGGYEQFF,TGCAGCGTTGAAGTTCGACAGGGGGGGTATGAGCAGTTCTTC
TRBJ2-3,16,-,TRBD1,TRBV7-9,CASSLGEQGNTDTQYF,TGTGCCAGCAGCTTAGGGGAACAGGGGAACACAGATACGCAGTATTTT
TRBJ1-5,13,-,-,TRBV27,CASSFMGSEPQHF,TGTGCCAGCAGTTTTATGGGTTCGGAACCCCAGCATTTT
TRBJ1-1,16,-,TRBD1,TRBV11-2,CASSWGTGALGTEAFF,TGTGCCAGCAGCTGGGGGACAGGGGCTCTCGGCACTGAAGCTTTCTTT
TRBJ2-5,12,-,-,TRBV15,CATSREGKTQYF,TGTGCCACCAGCAGAGAAGGGAAGACCCAGTACTTC
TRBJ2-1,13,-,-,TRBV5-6,CASSFFPLREQFF,TGTGCCAGCAGCTTTTTTCCGCTGCGTGAGCAGTTCTTC
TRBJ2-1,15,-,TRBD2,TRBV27,CASSLRTSSYNEQFF,TGTGCCAGCAGTTTAAGGACTAGCTCCTACAATGAGCAGTTCTTC
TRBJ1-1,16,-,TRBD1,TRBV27,CASIPYRDRGLQGAFF,TGTGCCAGCATCCCTTACCGGGACAGGGGCCTCCAGGGAGCTTTCTTT
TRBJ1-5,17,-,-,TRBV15,CATSSRRGPYSNQPQHF,TGTGCCACCAGCAGCAGGAGGGGACCTTATAGCAATCAGCCCCAGCATTTT
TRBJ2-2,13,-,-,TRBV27,CASNHLGTGELFF,TGTGCCAGCAATCACCTGGGCACCGGGGAGCTGTTTTTT
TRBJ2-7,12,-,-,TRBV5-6,CASSFMGYEQYF,TGTGCCAGCAGCTTTATGGGCTACGAGCAGTACTTC
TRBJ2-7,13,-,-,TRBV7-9,CASSPGRLYEQYF,TGTGCCAGCAGCCCAGGCCGACTGTACGAGCAGTACTTC
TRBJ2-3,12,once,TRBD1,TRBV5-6,CASSQGADTQYF,TGTGCCAGCAGCCAGGGGGCAGATACGCAGTATTTT
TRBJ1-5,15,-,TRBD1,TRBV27,CASSSFAGGNQPQHF,TGTGCCAGCAGTAGTTTTGCAGGGGGGAATCAGCCCCAGCATTTT
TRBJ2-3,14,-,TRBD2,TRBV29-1,CSVAGSGSLDTQYF,TGCAGCGTTGCTGGTAGCGGGAGTTTAGATACGCAGTATTTT
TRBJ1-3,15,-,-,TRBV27,CASSMKSGWGNTIYF,TGTGCCAGCAGCATGAAGTCCGGCTGGGGAAACACCATATATTTT
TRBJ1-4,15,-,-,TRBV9,CASSAGVGGNEKLFF,TGTGCCAGCAGCGCGGGGGTCGGCGGGAATGAAAAACTGTTTTTT
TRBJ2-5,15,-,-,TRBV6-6,CASSYADGTLETQYF,TGTGCCAGCAGTTACGCGGACGGTACGTTGGAGACCCAGTACTTC
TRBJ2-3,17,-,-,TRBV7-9,CASSGPRAALTTDTQYF,TGTGCCAGCAGCGGGCCCCGGGCCGCTTTAACCACAGATACGCAGTATTTT
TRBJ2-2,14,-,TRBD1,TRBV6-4,CASSRQGFTGELFF,TGTGCCAGCAGCCGACAGGGTTTCACCGGGGAGCTGTTTTTT
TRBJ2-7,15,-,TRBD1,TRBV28,CASSLFRDREGEQYF,TGTGCCAGCAGTTTATTCCGGGACAGGGAGGGCGAGCAGTACTTC
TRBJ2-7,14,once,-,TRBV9,CASSDTTIPDEQYF,TGTGCCAGCAGCGATACAACAATCCCAGACGAGCAGTACTTC
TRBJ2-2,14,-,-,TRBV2,CASRGTRGTGELFF,TGTGCCAGCAGGGGGACCCGGGGGACCGGGGAGCTGTTTTTT
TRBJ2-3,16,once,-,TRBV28,CASSPRLLTSTDTQYF,TGTGCCAGCAGTCCTAGACTACTAACTAGCACAGATACGCAGTATTTT
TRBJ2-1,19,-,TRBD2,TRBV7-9,CASRSGLAGGGGTYNEQFF,TGTGCCAGCAGGTCGGGACTAGCGGGAGGAGGGGGGACCTACAATGAGCAGTTCTTC
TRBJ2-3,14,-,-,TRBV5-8,CASSPTGLTDTQYF,TGTGCCAGCAGCCCCACGGGGCTGACAGATACGCAGTATTTT